What follows are 10 T cell receptor beta chains derived from one specimen sequenced in a study of OX40 agonist ivuxolimab in advanced cancers. Receptors were amplified or captured by the immunoSEQ multiplex PCR assay. In TCRdb, the immuneACCESS table is reduced to in-frame sequences with V and J assigned. These tables do not hold every clone; where another copy was compared, an unresolved V gene accounts for under half, and the others remain unexplained. This sample holds 40,000 to 55,000 clones; 88% were observed only once. The ten largest clones take up around 3.4% of the sample. Here the sequenced sample was CD4+ or CD8+ T cells sorted from blood, taken in a trial of the OX40 agonist ivuxolimab. These receptors all come from an adult with an advanced solid tumor such as melanoma, head and neck, liver or kidney cancer.

This sequence joins TRBV4-3 and TRBJ1-2; tentatively, D is TRBD1 (5 bases). In germline, CDR1 is LGHNA, CDR2 YSLEER. The length of the CDR3 is 13 residues. V lost 6 bases and J lost 4, with 12 bases in between. The CDR3 DNA reads TGCGCCAGCAGGGGGGGAGGATCCTATGGCTACACCTTC. Translating it yields CASRGGGSYGYTF.

The rearrangement uses TRBV6-5 and TRBJ2-7; TRBD2 matches 7 bases. The CDR3 sequence is 15 residues long. Germline assignment: CDR1 MNHEY and CDR2 SVGAGI. Germline trimming cut 4 bases from V and 7 bases from J; bases unmatched to any gene: 13. The CDR3, as DNA: TGTGCCAGCAGTTCCAGGACTAGTGCCGCTGGGGAGCAGTACTTC. Protein product: CASSSRTSAAGEQYF.

This chain links TRBV18 with TRBJ2-3; TRBD1 matches at 8 bases. This CDR3 comprises 13 residues. Germline V gene data show CDR1 as KGHSH and CDR2 as LQKENI. J was trimmed by 5 bases and V by 8 bases; bases with no gene match: 6. DNA for the CDR3: TGTGCCAGCCGACAGGGGATATTAGATACGCAGTATTTT. Its protein product is CASRQGILDTQYF.

This chain connects TRBV7-8 to TRBJ2-7; D unclear. This CDR3 has 16 amino acids. Trimming removed 5 bases at V and 6 bases at J, with 23 bases between. Looked up from germline, CDR1 is SGHVS and CDR2 is FQNEAQ. The CDR3: CASSPDLDLNKVEQYF. As DNA, the CDR3 is TGTGCCAGCAGCCCTGATCTTGACTTAAACAAGGTCGAGCAGTACTTC.

The chain combines TRBV9 with TRBJ2-3; 8 bases align to TRBD2. Germline CDR1 SGDLS, CDR2 YYNGEE. J was trimmed by 4 bases and V by 2 bases; bases with no gene match: 12. The CDR3 contains 17 residues. CDR3 sequence reads: CASSVGYPVRGADTQYF. CDR3 bases: TGTGCCAGCAGCGTCGGATACCCGGTGCGGGGGGCAGATACGCAGTATTTT.

The chain combines TRBV30 with TRBJ1-2, with 10 bases identical to TRBD1. Per germline, CDR1 GTSNPN and CDR2 SVGIG (reference sequence). This CDR3 is built from 16 residues. The V segment lost 3 bases and the J segment 5 bases; nucleotides outside the gene matches: 12. CDR3 in DNA: TGTGCCTGGAGGGGGACAGGGGCCGCCCGAAGGTATGGCTACACCTTC. Translation: CAWRGTGAARRYGYTF.

The genes are TRBV15 and TRBJ1-2, with TRBD1 as a possible D gene (6 bases). Deletions cut 0 bases from V and 3 bases from J, with 11 bases between. The CDR3 is 15 amino acids. In germline, CDR1 is LNHNV, CDR2 YYDKDF (reference sequence). The CDR3 region has the DNA TGTGCCACCAGCAGAGACAAGACAGGAGACTATGGCTACACCTTC. Translated, it gives CATSRDKTGDYGYTF.

J is TRBJ2-3 and V is TRBV14; D gene ambiguous. This CDR3 spans 13 amino acids. The V and J ends lost 4 bases and 4 bases respectively, with 9 bases between them. Germline lookup yields CDR1 SGHDN and CDR2 FVKESK. The CDR3 is CASSRQVADTQYF. CDR3 nucleotides: TGTGCCAGCAGCCGCCAAGTAGCAGATACGCAGTATTTT.

The chain links TRBV2 to TRBJ2-3; no definite D call. V lost 7 bases, J lost 2 bases, and 13 bases lay in between. Germline CDR1 reads SNHLY; CDR2 reads FYNNEI. CDR3 length: 14 residues. The CDR3 sequence is CASTIPRVTDTQYF. The CDR3 DNA follows: TGTGCCAGCACGATACCCAGAGTCACAGATACGCAGTATTTT.

The chain employs TRBV6-5 and TRBJ2-3; no clear D. Germline lookup yields CDR1 MNHEY and CDR2 SVGAGI. The CDR3 runs 11 residues. The ends were cut back, 5 bases at V and 6 bases at J, with 6 bases in the middle. The CDR3 DNA sequence: TGTGCCAGCAGTACAAGCGATACGCAGTATTTT. This translates into CASSTSDTQYF.